These 19 T cell receptor beta chains share one sample of origin, sequenced in a study of shared clonotypes between healthy human individuals. Only in-frame clones appear in the TCRdb table, and some are missing; sequencing was by immunoSEQ multiplex PCR. The table shows about 380,000 clones, with approximately 97% occurring only once. Sample: memory CD8+ T cells sorted from blood. Indicated subset: CD45RO+ cells pooled with CCR7-negative TemRA cells. These receptors all come from a man aged 25-45 years in good health.

The chain employs TRBV15 and TRBJ1-5; D gene unclear. The CDR3 length is 16 residues. Per the germline V gene, CDR1 is LNHNV and CDR2 is YYDKDF (reference sequence). V lost 5 bases to trimming and J lost 6 bases, with 20 bases between them. Here the CDR3 DNA reads TGTGCCACCAGCTCTAAGAACGTGGGGATCGGTCAGCCCCAGCATTTT. Translation gives CATSSKNVGIGQPQHF. Using reference TRBV15 and TRBJ1-5 for the parts outside the CDR3, the full variable domain is DAMVIQNPRYQVTQFGKPVTLSCSQTLNHNVMYWYQQKSSQAPKLLFHYYDKDFNNEADTPDNFQSRRPNTSFCFLDIRSPGLGDTAMYLCATSSKNVGIGQPQHFGDGTRLSIL.

The chain carries TRBV5-6 and TRBJ2-7; tentatively, D is TRBD1 (5 bases). Trimming cost V 2 bases and J 2 bases, with 8 bases left between them. The CDR3 has 13 amino acids. CDR1 and CDR2 from the germline V gene are SGHDT and YYEEEE. The DNA for the CDR3 is TGTGCCAGCAGCTTTACAGGCCCCTACGAGCAGTACTTC. Translation gives CASSFTGPYEQYF.

CDR3 amino acids: CATATGGYEQYF. The DNA for the CDR3 is TGTGCCACCGCGACAGGGGGCTACGAGCAGTACTTC. The V call is TRBV28, the J call TRBJ2-7; 9 bases line up with TRBD1. Germline-derived CDR1 and CDR2 are MDHEN and SYDVKM. CDR3 length: 12 amino acids. V shed 10 bases and J 3 bases; nucleotides not matched to a gene: 4. Based on the CDR3 plus reference TRBV28 and TRBJ2-7, the full variable domain is DVKVTQSSRYLVKRTGEKVFLECVQDMDHENMFWYRQDPGLGLRLIYFSYDVKMKEKGDIPEGYSVSREKKERFSLILESASTNQTSMYLCATATGGYEQYFGPGTRLTVT.

V and J are TRBV5-1 and TRBJ2-5, with 7 bases aligning to TRBD2. Germline-derived CDR1 and CDR2 are SGHRS and YFSETQ. This CDR3 is built from 16 residues. Trimming took 4 bases from V and 5 from J; bases not matched to a gene: 14. CDR3 sequence: CASSPGRSGIMETQYF. DNA of the CDR3: TGCGCCAGCAGCCCGGGTCGGAGCGGGATTATGGAGACCCAGTACTTC.

The chain carries TRBV2 and TRBJ2-7; 7 bases agree with TRBD2. The germline V gene has CDR1 SNHLY and CDR2 FYNNEI. V lost 3 bases and J lost 4; bases outside the gene matches: 6. CDR3 length: 14 residues. The CDR3 coding sequence is TGTGCCAGCAGTGAGTCGGGAGGTCCATACGAGCAGTACTTC. Its translation: CASSESGGPYEQYF.

The chain employs TRBV6-1 and TRBJ2-3, with 10 bases aligning to TRBD2. The germline V gene encodes CDR1 MNHNS and CDR2 SASEGT. The CDR3 is made up of 15 amino acids. J lost 1 base, V lost 4 bases, and 2 bases had no gene match. CDR3 sequence: CASSGLAGRTDTQYF. In DNA form, the CDR3 reads TGTGCCAGCAGTGGACTAGCGGGCCGCACAGATACGCAGTATTTT.

V is TRBV19 and J is TRBJ2-2, with a tentative D call TRBD2 (6 bases). Germline V gene sequence: CDR1 LNHDA, CDR2 SQIVND (reference sequence). V lost 1 base to trimming and J lost 2 bases, with 8 bases between them. There are 15 residues in the CDR3. In DNA form, the CDR3 reads TGTGCCAGTAGTATAGGGACTACCAACACCGGGGAGCTGTTTTTT. It codes for CASSIGTTNTGELFF.

The chain employs TRBV5-1 and TRBJ2-3, with a tentative D call TRBD1 (5 bases). CDR3 length equals 13 residues. Trimming shortened V by 5 bases and J by 2 bases, and 9 bases separated the two germline ends. The germline V gene has CDR1 SGHRS and CDR2 YFSETQ. The CDR3 spells CASRGQITDTQYF. DNA for the CDR3: TGCGCCAGCAGGGGGCAGATCACAGATACGCAGTATTTT.

This clone was observed a single time. V and J are TRBV6-5 and TRBJ2-3, with 8 bases lining up with TRBD2. Per the germline V gene, CDR1 is MNHEY and CDR2 is SVGAGI. The CDR3 spans 15 residues. The V gene end was trimmed by 6 bases and the J gene end by 3 bases; junction bases not matched to a gene: 8. As DNA, the CDR3 is TGTGCCAGCAGCCCCCACGGGGGGGTAACAGATACGCAGTATTTT. Encoded protein: CASSPHGGVTDTQYF.

The chain couples TRBV30 to TRBJ2-6, with D unresolved. Trimming shortened V by 5 bases and J by 3 bases, and 2 bases separated the two germline ends. Germline V gene data show CDR1 as GTSNPN and CDR2 as SVGIG (reference sequence). This CDR3 region has 11 residues. The CDR3 DNA is TGTGCCTGGGGTGGGGCCAACGTCCTGACTTTC. It specifies CAWGGANVLTF.

The rearrangement joins TRBV19 to TRBJ2-3; 9 bases align to TRBD1. The trim removed 6 bases at V and 10 bases at J, leaving 5 bases unmatched. Per the germline V gene, CDR1 is LNHDA and CDR2 is SQIVND (reference sequence). This CDR3 is built from 12 residues. DNA for the CDR3: TGTGCCAGTAGACAGGGGGCATCTGCGCAGTATTTT. It yields the protein CASRQGASAQYF.

A remark on this clone: Other DNA sequences in this sample translate to the same CDR3. J is TRBJ1-1 and V is TRBV10-3; possibly TRBD1 for D (6 bases). The V gene's germline CDR1 is ENHRY and CDR2 SYGVKD. The V and J ends lost 0 bases and 4 bases respectively, with 6 bases between them. CDR3 size: 13 residues. The CDR3 loop reads CAISESGGTEAFF. The DNA for the CDR3 is TGTGCCATCAGTGAGTCAGGGGGCACTGAAGCTTTCTTT.

The chain combines TRBV2 with TRBJ1-6; TRBD1 matches at 7 bases. Looked up from germline, CDR1 is SNHLY and CDR2 is FYNNEI. V trimming: 6 bases; J trimming: 8 bases; junction bases outside the gene matches: 7. The CDR3 runs 14 residues. CDR3 amino acids: CASSPDRVHSPLHF. The DNA for the CDR3 is TGTGCCAGCAGCCCCGACAGGGTCCATTCACCCCTCCACTTT.

The genes are TRBV14 and TRBJ2-5; the match to TRBD2 covers 7 bases. CDR3 size: 16 residues. The V and J ends lost 1 base and 5 bases, in that order; junction bases with no gene match: 10. Germline CDR1 reads SGHDN; CDR2 reads FVKESK. The CDR3 is CASSQVLGGAGETQYF. Written as DNA, the CDR3 is TGTGCCAGCAGCCAAGTCTTAGGCGGAGCGGGGGAGACCCAGTACTTC.

The V gene is TRBV5-1, the J gene TRBJ2-7; D uncertain. In germline, CDR1 is SGHRS, CDR2 YFSETQ. The CDR3 has 16 amino acids. The V end lost 4 bases, the J end lost 0 bases, and 17 bases lay between the germline ends. The CDR3, as DNA: TGCGCCAGCAGCCTCCCCTGGGTATCCCTCTCCTACGAGCAGTACTTC. It translates to CASSLPWVSLSYEQYF.

CDR3 nucleotides: TGTGCCAGCAGCCCCATGACGGGGGACAGGGCTAATGAAAAACTGTTTTTT. The encoded protein is CASSPMTGDRANEKLFF. V gene TRBV7-9 combines with J gene TRBJ1-4, with TRBD1 identical over 9 bases. Per germline, CDR1 SEHNR and CDR2 FQNEAQ (reference sequence). CDR3 length: 17 residues. V was pared by 5 bases and J by 3 bases, with 10 bases of the junction left unmatched.

CDR3 DNA sequence: TGTGCCAGCAGTTTATATACGGGAGGGCCAGATACGCAGTATTTT. This gives the protein CASSLYTGGPDTQYF. The V and J genes are TRBV27 and TRBJ2-3; 8 nucleotides line up with TRBD2. V shed 1 base and J 4 bases; nucleotides not matched to a gene: 4. The CDR3 has 15 amino acids. Germline loops: CDR1 MNHEY, CDR2 SMNVEV (reference sequence).

This clone occurred once. The V and J genes are TRBV4-1 and TRBJ2-7, with D perhaps TRBD1 (5 bases). This CDR3 is built from 14 residues. V was clipped by 2 bases and J by 3 bases, with 11 bases between them. Germline-derived CDR1 and CDR2 are MGHRA and YSYEKL. CDR3 region: CASSQRTFLYEQYF. The CDR3 region has the DNA TGCGCCAGCAGCCAAAGGACATTTCTCTACGAGCAGTACTTC.

The chain links TRBV11-3 to TRBJ2-1; the match to TRBD2 covers 12 bases. The V gene's germline CDR1 is SGHNT and CDR2 YENEEA. There are 15 residues in the CDR3. Trimming cost V 4 bases and J 2 bases; bases outside gene matches: 0. CDR3 sequence reads: CASSSSGRAYNEQFF. CDR3 bases: TGTGCCAGCAGCTCTAGCGGGAGGGCCTACAATGAGCAGTTCTTC.